This entry lists 6 T cell receptor beta chains sequenced from one sample in a study of T cell responses to AZD1222 COVID-19 vaccine. The repertoire was sequenced with immunoSEQ multiplex PCR; TCRdb's copy has only in-frame clones and lacks some. Among about 77,000 clones listed, around 90% were seen once. The sequenced sample was peripheral blood, obtained 28 days after the second AZD1222 dose. Every receptor here comes from an adult who received the AZD1222 COVID-19 vaccine.

The V and J genes are TRBV27 and TRBJ1-4; 12 bases line up with TRBD1. J gave up 11 bases and V 4 bases, and 5 bases lay outside the gene matches. The CDR3 totals 14 residues. CDR1 MNHEY and CDR2 SMNVEV come from the germline V gene (reference sequence). Here the CDR3 DNA reads TGTGCCAGCAGTTGGGACAGGGGGCTGGGGAAACTGTTTTTT. It is translated as CASSWDRGLGKLFF.

The rearrangement joins TRBV19 to TRBJ1-1, with TRBD1 matching over 10 bases. The germline CDR1 and CDR2 sequences are LNHDA and SQIVND (reference sequence). The CDR3 spans 13 residues. V was clipped by 7 bases and J by 10 bases; unmatched bases: 9. CDR3 sequence: CASTYDRGRRAFF. The CDR3 coding sequence is TGTGCCAGTACCTACGACAGGGGGCGTAGAGCTTTCTTT. Looking up the rest from reference TRBV19 and TRBJ1-1 gives the full variable domain: DGGITQSPKYLFRKEGQNVTLSCEQNLNHDAMYWYRQDPGQGLRLIYYSQIVNDFQKGDIAEGYSVSREKKESFPLTVTSAQKNPTAFYLCASTYDRGRRAFFGQGTRLTVV.

The chain carries TRBV29-1 and TRBJ1-1; 8 bases map to TRBD1. The V segment lost 6 bases and the J segment 2 bases; nucleotides outside the gene matches: 5. The CDR3 loop spans 13 amino acids. CDR1 and CDR2 (germline): SQVTM, ANQGSEA. CDR3 loop: CSVGTGENTEAFF. CDR3 nucleotide sequence: TGCAGCGTGGGGACAGGAGAAAACACTGAAGCTTTCTTT.

The chain couples TRBV28 to TRBJ2-3, with 7 bases that match TRBD2. In germline, CDR1 is MDHEN, CDR2 SYDVKM. V shed 4 bases, J shed 2 bases, and the junction held 6 bases outside the gene matches. There are 15 residues in the CDR3. The CDR3 sequence: CASSSSGTFTDTQYF. For the CDR3, the DNA is TGTGCCAGCAGTTCGAGCGGGACCTTCACAGATACGCAGTATTTT.

J is TRBJ1-2 and V is TRBV19; no clear D. The germline CDR1 and CDR2 sequences are LNHDA and SQIVND (reference sequence). The CDR3 sequence is 12 residues long. The V and J ends lost 3 bases and 7 bases respectively, with 9 bases between them. CDR3 residues: CASSISSSGYTF. CDR3 coding DNA: TGTGCCAGTAGTATTTCTTCGAGTGGCTACACCTTC.

The chain combines TRBV7-2 with TRBJ2-7; D gene unclear. The CDR3 is 13 residues long. Trimming pared 5 bases from V and 4 bases from J, leaving 12 bases between. Germline V CDR1 and CDR2: SGHTA, FQGNSA. CDR3 amino acids: CASSGLGGYEQYF. The CDR3 DNA follows: TGTGCCAGCAGCGGATTGGGTGGGTACGAGCAGTACTTC.